The T cell receptor beta chain described here comes from a study of technical replicates of blood from a few donors. Sequencing used immunoSEQ multiplex PCR; TCRdb keeps in-frame clones, though not all of them. The data contain around 68,000 clones, 95% to 97% of them singletons. The V end was cut by 1 base, the J end by 8 bases, with 10 bases between. Germline loops: CDR1 SGHKS, CDR2 YYEKEE (reference sequence). This CDR3 is 13 amino acids long. The chain employs TRBV5-5 and TRBJ1-3; D is uncertain. The specimen sequenced was T cells isolated from PBMCs. This clonotype was sampled from a human donor in good health. The CDR3 region has the DNA TGTGCCAGCAGCTTGACGGGAAAGGACACCATATATTTT. It encodes CASSLTGKDTIYF.